The 15 T cell receptor beta chains reported below all come from one sample, sequenced in a study of CD8 T cells in ankylosing spondylitis. What these receptors recognize is not known. Each CDR3 protein gets one entry after TCRdb re-called the 5' RACE reads with MiXCR. The data show approximately 300,000 distinct CDR3 sequences, with 6.5% to 10% seen just once and about 14% held by the top ten. The study's findings and limits: Seemingly characteristic of ankylosing spondylitis blood was a TCR beta motif consisting of fewer than 10 highly homologous variants.

Sequences were obtained from blood, either unsorted or a sorted T cell fraction (not recorded which). The receptors derive from a male donor with ankylosing spondylitis.

The chain links TRBV7-2 to TRBJ2-1; TRBD2 aligns across 10 bases. J was trimmed by 9 bases and V by 5 bases; bases with no gene match: 4. This CDR3 spans 13 amino acids. Germline V gives CDR1 SGHTA, CDR2 FQGNSA. The CDR3 loop reads CASSLPSGSEQFF. The CDR3 bases are TGTGCCAGCAGCCTCCCTAGCGGGAGTGAGCAGTTCTTC.

This chain links TRBV10-3 with TRBJ2-7; no clear D. The CDR3 loop spans 11 amino acids. CDR1 is ENHRY, CDR2 SYGVKD, per germline. The ends were cut back, 4 bases at V and 4 bases at J, with 5 bases in the middle. The CDR3 protein is CAISARYEQYF. CDR3 coding DNA: TGTGCCATCAGTGCAAGGTACGAGCAGTACTTC.

This clonotype was seen more than once but under ten times. This sequence joins TRBV27 and TRBJ1-4, with D maybe TRBD1 (5 bases). CDR1 is MNHEY, CDR2 SMNVEV, per germline (reference sequence). The CDR3 totals 15 residues. Trimming removed 4 bases from V and 6 bases from J, with 15 bases in between. The CDR3 sequence is CASSSKQGGDEKLFF. Written as DNA, the CDR3 is TGTGCCAGCAGTTCGAAGCAGGGAGGGGATGAAAAACTGTTTTTT.

This chain uses TRBV7-2 with TRBJ1-4; perhaps TRBD1 as D (5 bases). CDR1 and CDR2 from the germline V gene are SGHTA and FQGNSA. The CDR3 consists of 13 residues. The V end lost 7 bases, the J end lost 8 bases, and 14 bases lay between the germline ends. CDR3 amino acids: CASTLTRDEKLFF. DNA of the CDR3: TGTGCCAGCACTCTAACCCGGGACGAAAAACTGTTTTTT.

This clonotype showed up many times. V gene TRBV2 combines with J gene TRBJ2-7, with D hard to call. Trimming removed 1 base from V and 0 bases from J, with 4 bases in between. This CDR3 is built from 13 residues. Germline V gene sequence: CDR1 SNHLY, CDR2 FYNNEI. This CDR3 is CASSEDFSYEQYF. DNA of the CDR3: TGTGCCAGCAGTGAAGACTTCTCCTACGAGCAGTACTTC.

This clonotype was seen a few times. The V and J genes are TRBV12-3 or TRBV12-4 and TRBJ2-7, with D uncertain. Trimming cost V 2 bases and J 1 base, with 6 bases left between them. The CDR3 is made up of 13 amino acids. CDR3 sequence (DNA): TGTGCCAGCAGTTTACACAGTTCCTACGAGCAGTACTTC. This gives the protein CASSLHSSYEQYF.

The chain joins TRBV5-1 to TRBJ1-1; TRBD1 matches 8 bases. This CDR3 has 12 amino acids. The germline V gene has CDR1 SGHRS and CDR2 YFSETQ. J was trimmed by 7 bases and V by 4 bases; bases with no gene match: 3. CDR3 DNA: TGCGCCAGCAGCAAAGGGACAGGTGAAGCTTTCTTT. This encodes CASSKGTGEAFF. Looking up the rest from reference TRBV5-1 and TRBJ1-1 gives the full variable domain: KAGVTQTPRYLIKTRGQQVTLSCSPISGHRSVSWYQQTPGQGLQFLFEYFSETQRNKGNFPGRFSGRQFSNSRSEMNVSTLELGDSALYLCASSKGTGEAFFGQGTRLTVV.

There are a few counts of this clonotype. V and J are TRBV18 and TRBJ2-7; 8 positions match TRBD1. CDR3 length equals 15 residues. Germline values: CDR1 KGHSH, CDR2 LQKENI. V trimming: 3 bases; J trimming: 3 bases; junction bases outside the gene matches: 7. CDR3 amino acids: CASSPSGTGNYEQYF. Here the CDR3 DNA reads TGTGCCAGCTCACCGTCCGGGACAGGAAACTACGAGCAGTACTTC.

A few counts support this clonotype. The chain uses TRBV20-1 and TRBJ2-3, with 14 bases aligning to TRBD2. V shed 6 bases, J shed 6 bases, and the junction held 8 bases outside the gene matches. CDR1 DFQATT and CDR2 SNEGSKA come from the germline V gene (reference sequence). The CDR3 is 15 residues long. CDR3 protein: CSAPGLAGVADTQYF. CDR3 bases: TGCAGTGCCCCGGGACTAGCGGGAGTCGCGGATACGCAGTATTTT.

This clonotype came up a few times. V gene TRBV5-1 combines with J gene TRBJ2-5, with 9 positions matching TRBD2. The CDR3 has 16 amino acids. From germline, CDR1 is SGHRS and CDR2 YFSETQ. V gave up 0 bases and J gave up 3 bases; unmatched junction bases: 6. The CDR3 loop reads CASSLAGWTSEETQYF. In DNA form, the CDR3 reads TGCGCCAGCAGCTTGGCCGGGTGGACTAGCGAAGAGACCCAGTACTTC.

This chain uses TRBV11-1 with TRBJ2-3; 12 nucleotides line up with TRBD2. V lost 7 bases, J lost 2 bases, and 16 bases stayed unmatched. CDR3 length: 19 residues. Germline V lookup: CDR1 SGHAT, CDR2 FQDESV (reference sequence). CDR3: CASNARGQLAGGPTDTQYF. DNA for the CDR3: TGTGCCAGCAATGCCCGAGGACAGCTAGCGGGAGGGCCCACAGATACGCAGTATTTT. The complete variable domain, with remaining parts taken from reference TRBV11-1 and TRBJ2-3, reads EAEVAQSPRYKITEKSQAVAFWCDPISGHATLYWYRQILGQGPELLVQFQDESVVDDSQLPKDRFSAERLKGVDSTLKIQPAELGDSAMYLCASNARGQLAGGPTDTQYFGPGTRLTVL.

The V call is TRBV29-1, the J call TRBJ2-7; 9 bases fit TRBD1. V dropped 6 bases and J dropped 2; count of bases not matched to a gene: 11. Germline CDR1 SQVTM, CDR2 ANQGSEA. This CDR3 is 15 amino acids long. CDR3 bases: TGCAGCGTACTAAAATCAGGGACAGGGCCCTACGAGCAGTACTTC. Its translation is CSVLKSGTGPYEQYF.

This clonotype appeared a few times. CDR3 DNA sequence: TGCGCCAGCAGTGGGAGAACAGGGAACACTGAAGCTTTCTTT. Translation gives CASSGRTGNTEAFF. The chain employs TRBV10-1 and TRBJ1-1, with a weak D call TRBD1 (5 bases). This CDR3 comprises 14 residues. Per germline, CDR1 WNHNN and CDR2 SYGVQD (reference sequence). The V end was cut by 4 bases, the J end by 1 base, with 10 bases between.

The sample holds many counts of this clonotype. This chain connects TRBV28 to TRBJ1-1, with a weak D call TRBD1 (5 bases). Germline CDR1 and CDR2: MDHEN and SYDVKM. The CDR3 is 13 amino acids. The V gene lost 5 bases and the J gene lost 2 bases, with 9 bases spanning the gap. The CDR3 DNA sequence: TGTGCCAGCAGTATCGGGGGAAACACTGAAGCTTTCTTT. Its protein is CASSIGGNTEAFF.

The chain joins TRBV11-3 to TRBJ1-1; no clear D. Germline loops: CDR1 SGHNT, CDR2 YENEEA. V was pared by 3 bases and J by 8 bases, with 10 bases between. This CDR3 is built from 12 residues. CDR3 protein: CASSFGMSEAFF. The CDR3 DNA reads TGTGCCAGCAGCTTTGGTATGTCGGAAGCTTTCTTT.